This is a list of T cell receptor beta chains from one sample in a study of human T cells and chemical hapten exposure. Each CDR3 protein gets one entry after TCRdb re-called the RACE reads with MiXCR. Among more than 90,000 distinct CDR3 sequences, approximately 10% were seen once, and the ten largest hold approximately 3.3%. The sample was whole blood, taken in connection with sensitization to the hapten diphenylcyclopropenone (DPC). The receptors shown here come from a middle-aged woman with alopecia areata. Some clones in this sample may be carry-over from other donors' samples. Each CDR3 is given with its conserved first and last residue. Fields, in order: J gene, D gene, clone size, V gene, CDR3 DNA, CDR3 protein. The D gene is left open where the match is weak. Only part of the rows carry a size: once, few, many, or a class if the clone is expanded.

>TRBJ1-1|.|many|TRBV20-1
TGCAGTGCTATACACCCGAGGCAATCCAACACTGAAGCTTTCTTT
CSAIHPRQSNTEAFF
>TRBJ2-3|.|.|TRBV7-8
TGTGCCAGCAGCGGGGGGCGCACGCAGTATTTT
CASSGGRTQYF
>TRBJ1-5|TRBD1|.|TRBV6-1
TGTGCCAGCAGGTCCGGGACAGTAACTCAGCCCCAGCATTTT
CASRSGTVTQPQHF
>TRBJ2-1|TRBD1|few|TRBV5-1
TGCGCCAGCAGCCTCAACGGACAGGGGGCCGGCAATGAGCAGTTCTTC
CASSLNGQGAGNEQFF
>TRBJ2-3|TRBD1|.|TRBV19
TGTGCCAGTAGTATCGACCCAACAGGGGGCCGCGGAGGAGATACGCAGTATTTT
CASSIDPTGGRGGDTQYF
>TRBJ2-2|.|few|TRBV6-6
TGTGCCAGCAGTTACTCGATAGTCAACACCGGGGAGCTGTTTTTT
CASSYSIVNTGELFF
>TRBJ1-1|.|few|TRBV12-5
TGTGCTAGTGCCCGGGGGGACACTGAAGCTTTCTTT
CASARGDTEAFF
>TRBJ2-5|TRBD2|.|TRBV6-2/TRBV6-3
TGTGCCAGCAGTCGGATCGGGACTAGCGACCAGACCCAGTACTTC
CASSRIGTSDQTQYF
>TRBJ2-3|.|many|TRBV5-6
TGTGCCAGCAGCCCGGGACACCTCACAGATACGCAGTATTTT
CASSPGHLTDTQYF
>TRBJ1-2|.|many|TRBV7-8
TGTGCCAGCAGCTTAGCGGTGGGGGGGCTCGGCTATGGCTACACCTTC
CASSLAVGGLGYGYTF
>TRBJ2-1|.|many|TRBV6-1
TGTGCCAGCAGGACGGAAAACCTCGAGCAGTTCTTC
CASRTENLEQFF
>TRBJ2-7|TRBD2|few|TRBV7-2
TGTGCCAGCGGTCCGTTGGGCTCCGGGACTAGCGGTCGAACCTACGAGCAGTACTTC
CASGPLGSGTSGRTYEQYF
>TRBJ2-2|.|many|TRBV7-2
TGTGCCAGCAGCAGAGCGAACACCGGGGAGCTGTTTTTT
CASSRANTGELFF
>TRBJ2-5|TRBD1|many|TRBV10-3
TGTGCCATCAGTGAGAGATGGACAGGGATAGGGCAAGAGACCCAGTACTTC
CAISERWTGIGQETQYF
>TRBJ2-1|TRBD1|.|TRBV7-9
TGTGCCAGCAGTCACAAAAGGACAGGGGGCGCGGGCAATGAGCAGTTCTTC
CASSHKRTGGAGNEQFF
>TRBJ2-6|.|many|TRBV3-1
TGTGCCAGCAGTCCCCGGATGGGGGGGGCCGCCCCTCCTGGGGCCAACGTCCTGACTTTC
CASSPRMGGAAPPGANVLTF
>TRBJ2-7|.|few|TRBV5-5
TGTGCCAGCAGCTCGGGTACATCCCACGTGAACCACGAGCAGTACTTC
CASSSGTSHVNHEQYF
>TRBJ2-7|.|few|TRBV29-1
TGCAGCGTCGTAATGGACAGCTACGAGCAGTACTTC
CSVVMDSYEQYF
>TRBJ1-1|TRBD1|.|TRBV27
TGTGCCAGCAGTCGGGACAGGGAAAGAGGGACTGAAGCTTTCTTT
CASSRDRERGTEAFF
>TRBJ2-3|.|few|TRBV12-5
TGTGCTAGTGGTTTGCGGGGTGCAGGGGCAACAGATACGCAGTATTTT
CASGLRGAGATDTQYF
>TRBJ2-2|.|few|TRBV12-5
TGTGCTAGTGGTTTGGGTCACTCGAACACCGGGGAGCTGTTTTTT
CASGLGHSNTGELFF
>TRBJ1-5|.|many|TRBV12-3/TRBV12-4
TGTGCCAGCAGTTCCGTCACCCCTGGGGGGCAATCAGCCCAGCATTTT
CASSSVTPGGQSAQHF
>TRBJ2-2|.|few|TRBV11-2
TGTGCCAGCAGCCGAGATCTACCCCGGGAGCTGTTTTTT
CASSRDLPRELFF
>TRBJ1-2|.|.|TRBV6-5
TGTGCCAGCAGGGCATTCCAGGGAATTGGGGATGGCTACACCTTC
CASRAFQGIGDGYTF
>TRBJ2-3|.|many|TRBV21-1
TGTGCCAGCAGCAAGCTAACGCGGGCAGGGGTTCCAGATACGCAGTATTTT
CASSKLTRAGVPDTQYF
>TRBJ2-1|TRBD2|.|TRBV6-5
TGTGCCAGCAGTTACTTCCCTAGCGGCAGCTCCTACAATGAGCAGTTCTTC
CASSYFPSGSSYNEQFF
>TRBJ1-1|.|.|TRBV5-4
TGTGCCACCGCGGATAAGAGCGGAGGAGAAGAAGCTTTCTTT
CATADKSGGEEAFF
>TRBJ2-1|.|.|TRBV29-1
TGCAGCGTTGGGGTCTCCTACAATGAGCAGTTCTTC
CSVGVSYNEQFF
>TRBJ2-1|.|many|TRBV7-8
TGTGCCAGCAGCTTCGAAAGGTTGGTCGGTGCTGAGCAGTTCTTC
CASSFERLVGAEQFF
>TRBJ1-5|.|.|TRBV20-1
TGCAGTGCTAGTAGTTTACCCGGTCCAGCTCAGCCCCAGCATTTT
CSASSLPGPAQPQHF
>TRBJ2-1|.|.|TRBV29-1
TGCAGCGCCCGCCTGGATGAGCAGTTCTTC
CSARLDEQFF
>TRBJ1-1|.|.|TRBV6-7
TGTGCCAGCAGGCAACCCTCCGGCGACGCCCGTTTGGGCACTGAAGCTTTCTTT
CASRQPSGDARLGTEAFF
>TRBJ1-2|TRBD1|many|TRBV28
TGTGCCACCAGGACAGGGTCTGTGGAAAACTATGGCTACACCTTC
CATRTGSVENYGYTF
>TRBJ2-7|.|few|TRBV6-2/TRBV6-3
TGTGCCAGCAGTTACTCGATGGCGGGCCGGGCCCTTTACGAGCAGTACTTC
CASSYSMAGRALYEQYF